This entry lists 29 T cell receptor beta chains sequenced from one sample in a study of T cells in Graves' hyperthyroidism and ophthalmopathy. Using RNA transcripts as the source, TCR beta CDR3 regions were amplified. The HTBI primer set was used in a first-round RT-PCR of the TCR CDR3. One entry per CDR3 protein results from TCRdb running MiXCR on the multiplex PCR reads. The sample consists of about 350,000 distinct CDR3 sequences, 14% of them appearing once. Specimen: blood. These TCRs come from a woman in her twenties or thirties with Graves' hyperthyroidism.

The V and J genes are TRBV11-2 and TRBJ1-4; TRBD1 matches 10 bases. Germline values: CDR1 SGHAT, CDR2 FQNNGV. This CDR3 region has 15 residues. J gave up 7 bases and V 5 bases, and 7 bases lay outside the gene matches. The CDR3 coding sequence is TGTGCCAGCAGCAAATGGACAGGGGGTGGTGAAAAACTGTTTTTT. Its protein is CASSKWTGGGEKLFF.

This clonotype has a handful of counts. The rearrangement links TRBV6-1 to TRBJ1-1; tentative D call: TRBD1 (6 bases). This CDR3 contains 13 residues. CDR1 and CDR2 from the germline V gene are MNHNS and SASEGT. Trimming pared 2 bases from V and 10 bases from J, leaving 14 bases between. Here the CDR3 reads CASSERQGSGAFF. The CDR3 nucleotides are TGTGCCAGCAGTGAACGCCAGGGGAGTGGAGCTTTCTTT.

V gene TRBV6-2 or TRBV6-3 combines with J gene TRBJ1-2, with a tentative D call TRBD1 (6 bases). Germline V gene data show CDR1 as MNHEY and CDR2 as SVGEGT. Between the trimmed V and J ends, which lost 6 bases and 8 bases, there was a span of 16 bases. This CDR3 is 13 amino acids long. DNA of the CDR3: TGTGCCAGCAGCCCATTGACAGGCCAGGGCTACACCTTC. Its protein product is CASSPLTGQGYTF.

CDR3 sequence: CASIRGGASGANVLTF. CDR3 coding DNA: TGTGCCAGTATCAGGGGGGGGGCGTCTGGGGCCAACGTCCTGACTTTC. J is TRBJ2-6 and V is TRBV28; D is tentatively TRBD1 or TRBD2 (7 bases each). Trimming removed 9 bases at V and 1 base at J, with 16 bases between. Germline CDR1 and CDR2: MDHEN and SYDVKM. The CDR3 is 16 residues long.

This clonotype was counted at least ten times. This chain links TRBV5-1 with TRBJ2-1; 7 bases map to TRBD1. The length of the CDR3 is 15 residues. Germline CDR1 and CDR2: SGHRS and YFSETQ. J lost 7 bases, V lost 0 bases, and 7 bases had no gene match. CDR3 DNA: TGCGCCAGCAGCTTGGGACAGGGTGGAATGAATGAGCAGTTCTTC. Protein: CASSLGQGGMNEQFF.

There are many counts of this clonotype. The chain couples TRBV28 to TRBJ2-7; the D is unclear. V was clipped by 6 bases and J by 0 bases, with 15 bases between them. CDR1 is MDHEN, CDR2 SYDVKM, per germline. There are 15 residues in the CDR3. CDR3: CASSSRHHGSYEQYF. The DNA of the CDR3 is TGTGCCAGCAGCTCCCGGCACCATGGCTCCTACGAGCAGTACTTC.

The CDR3 protein is CASSYSTGSSYNEQFF. For the CDR3, the DNA is TGTGCCAGCAGTTACTCGACGGGGAGCTCCTACAATGAGCAGTTCTTC. This chain connects TRBV6-5 to TRBJ2-1; TRBD2 might be the D (5 bases). The CDR3 is made up of 16 amino acids. Germline V gene data show CDR1 as MNHEY and CDR2 as SVGAGI. Trimming shortened V by 0 bases and J by 0 bases, and 9 bases separated the two germline ends.

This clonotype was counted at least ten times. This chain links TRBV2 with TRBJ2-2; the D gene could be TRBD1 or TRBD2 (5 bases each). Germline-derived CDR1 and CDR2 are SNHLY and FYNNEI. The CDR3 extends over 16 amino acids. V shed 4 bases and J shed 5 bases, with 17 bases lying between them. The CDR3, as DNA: TGTGCCAGCAGTGGCCGGGGCGGGTTCAAAACCGGGGAGCTGTTTTTT. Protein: CASSGRGGFKTGELFF.

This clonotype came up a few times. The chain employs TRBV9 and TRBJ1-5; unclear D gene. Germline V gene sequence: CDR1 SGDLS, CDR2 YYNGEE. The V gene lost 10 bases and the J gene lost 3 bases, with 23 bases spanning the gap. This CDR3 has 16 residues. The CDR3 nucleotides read TGTGCCTCTCCCCTCGGGCCATCCGGGTCCAATCAGCCCCAGCATTTT. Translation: CASPLGPSGSNQPQHF.

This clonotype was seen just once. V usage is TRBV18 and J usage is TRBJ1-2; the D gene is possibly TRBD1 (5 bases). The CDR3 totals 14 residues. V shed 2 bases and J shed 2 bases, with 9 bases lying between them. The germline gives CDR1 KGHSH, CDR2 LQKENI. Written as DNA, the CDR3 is TGTGCCAGCTCACCATCCGGACAAAACTATGGCTACACCTTC. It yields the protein CASSPSGQNYGYTF.

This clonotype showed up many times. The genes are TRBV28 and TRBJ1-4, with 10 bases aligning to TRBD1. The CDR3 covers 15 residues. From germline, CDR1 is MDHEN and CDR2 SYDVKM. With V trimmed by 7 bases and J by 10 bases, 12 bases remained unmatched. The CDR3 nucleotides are TGTGCCAGCATATTATCCGGGACAGGGGATGGAAAACTGTTTTTT. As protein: CASILSGTGDGKLFF.

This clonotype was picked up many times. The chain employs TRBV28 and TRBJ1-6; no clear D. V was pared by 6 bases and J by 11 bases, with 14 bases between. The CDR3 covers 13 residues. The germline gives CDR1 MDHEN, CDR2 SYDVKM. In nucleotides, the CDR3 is TGTGCCAGCAGCTATCTCGATGGTCCACCCCTCCACTTT. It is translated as CASSYLDGPPLHF.

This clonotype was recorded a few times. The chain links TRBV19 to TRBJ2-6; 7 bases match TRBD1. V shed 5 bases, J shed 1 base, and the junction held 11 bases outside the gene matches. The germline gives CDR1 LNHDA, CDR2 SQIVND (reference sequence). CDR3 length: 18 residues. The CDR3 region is CASSLRDSPWSGANVLTF. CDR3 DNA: TGTGCCAGTAGTCTCCGGGACAGCCCTTGGTCTGGGGCCAACGTCCTGACTTTC.

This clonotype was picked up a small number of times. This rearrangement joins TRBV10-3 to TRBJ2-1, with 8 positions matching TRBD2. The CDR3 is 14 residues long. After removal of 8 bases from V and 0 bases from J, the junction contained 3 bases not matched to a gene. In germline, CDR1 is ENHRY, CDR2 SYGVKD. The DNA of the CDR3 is TGTGCCATCCAGCGGGAGAGCTCCTACAATGAGCAGTTCTTC. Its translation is CAIQRESSYNEQFF.

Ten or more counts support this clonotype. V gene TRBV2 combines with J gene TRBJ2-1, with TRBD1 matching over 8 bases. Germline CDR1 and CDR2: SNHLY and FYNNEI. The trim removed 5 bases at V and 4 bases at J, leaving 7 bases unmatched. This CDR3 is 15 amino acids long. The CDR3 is CASSSRQGMYNEQFF. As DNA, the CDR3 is TGTGCCAGCAGTTCTCGACAGGGGATGTACAATGAGCAGTTCTTC.

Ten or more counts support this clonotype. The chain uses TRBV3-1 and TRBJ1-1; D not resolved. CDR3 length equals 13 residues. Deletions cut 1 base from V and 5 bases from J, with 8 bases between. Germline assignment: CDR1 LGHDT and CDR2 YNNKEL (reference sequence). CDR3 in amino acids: CASSQGGWTEAFF. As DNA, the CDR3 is TGTGCCAGCAGCCAAGGGGGTTGGACTGAAGCTTTCTTT.

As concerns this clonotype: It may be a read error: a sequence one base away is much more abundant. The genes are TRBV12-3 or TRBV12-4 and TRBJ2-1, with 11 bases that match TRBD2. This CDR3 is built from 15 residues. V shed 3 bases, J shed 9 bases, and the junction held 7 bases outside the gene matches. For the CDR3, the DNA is TGTGCCAGCAGTTTTCTAGCGGGAGGCCGAAGTGAGCAGTTCTTC. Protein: CASSFLAGGRSEQFF.

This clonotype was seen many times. For the CDR3, the DNA is TGTGCCAGCAGTTTTCAAGTTACGACAGCAACTAATGAAAAACTGTTTTTT. It yields the protein CASSFQVTTATNEKLFF. V is TRBV12-3 or TRBV12-4 and J is TRBJ1-4; possibly TRBD1 for D (5 bases). The CDR3 runs 17 residues. With 3 bases removed from V and 0 bases from J, the gap between germline ends came to 14 bases.

DNA of the CDR3: TGTGCCAGCAGCGGACTAGCGGGAGTCACGGGAGAGACCCAGTACTTC. The encoded protein is CASSGLAGVTGETQYF. V gene TRBV6-2 or TRBV6-3 combines with J gene TRBJ2-5; TRBD2 agrees at 13 bases. The CDR3 contains 16 residues. Unmatched junction bases numbered 8, after V lost 6 bases and J lost 4 bases. In germline, CDR1 is MNHEY, CDR2 SVGEGT.

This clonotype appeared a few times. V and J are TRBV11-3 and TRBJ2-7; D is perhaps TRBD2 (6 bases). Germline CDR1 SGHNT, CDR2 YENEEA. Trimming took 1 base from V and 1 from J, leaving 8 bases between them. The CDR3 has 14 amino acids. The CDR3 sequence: CASSLVAGSYEQYF. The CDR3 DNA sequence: TGTGCCAGCAGCTTAGTCGCGGGATCCTACGAGCAGTACTTC.

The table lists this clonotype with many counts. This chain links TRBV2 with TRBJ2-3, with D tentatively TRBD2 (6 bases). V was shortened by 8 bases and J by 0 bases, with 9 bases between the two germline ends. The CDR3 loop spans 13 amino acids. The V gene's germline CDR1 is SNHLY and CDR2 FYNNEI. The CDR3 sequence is CASLADSTDTQYF. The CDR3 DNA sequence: TGTGCCAGCTTAGCGGATAGCACAGATACGCAGTATTTT. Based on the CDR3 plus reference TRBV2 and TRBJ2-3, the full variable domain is EPEVTQTPSHQVTQMGQEVILRCVPISNHLYFYWYRQILGQKVEFLVSFYNNEISEKSEIFDDQFSVERPDGSNFTLKIRSTKLEDSAMYFCASLADSTDTQYFGPGTRLTVL.

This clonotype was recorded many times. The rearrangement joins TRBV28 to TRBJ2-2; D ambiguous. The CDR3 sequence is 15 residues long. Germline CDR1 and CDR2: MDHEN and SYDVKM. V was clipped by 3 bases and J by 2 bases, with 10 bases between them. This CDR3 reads CASSLVRRNTGELFF. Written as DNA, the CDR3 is TGTGCCAGCAGTTTGGTCAGACGAAACACCGGGGAGCTGTTTTTT.

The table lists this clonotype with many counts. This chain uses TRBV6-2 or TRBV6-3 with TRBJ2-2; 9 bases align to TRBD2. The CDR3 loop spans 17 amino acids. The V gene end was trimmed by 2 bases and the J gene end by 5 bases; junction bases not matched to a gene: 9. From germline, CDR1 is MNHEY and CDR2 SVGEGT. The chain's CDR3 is CASSYGFWLAGTGELFF. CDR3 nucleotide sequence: TGTGCCAGCAGTTACGGTTTTTGGCTAGCGGGAACCGGGGAGCTGTTTTTT.

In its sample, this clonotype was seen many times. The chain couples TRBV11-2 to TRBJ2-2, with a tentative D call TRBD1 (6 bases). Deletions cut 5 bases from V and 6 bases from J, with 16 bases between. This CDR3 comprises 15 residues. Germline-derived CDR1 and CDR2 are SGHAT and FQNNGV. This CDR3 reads CASSRLQGSPGELFF. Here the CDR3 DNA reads TGTGCCAGCAGCCGCCTACAGGGTTCTCCCGGGGAGCTGTTTTTT.

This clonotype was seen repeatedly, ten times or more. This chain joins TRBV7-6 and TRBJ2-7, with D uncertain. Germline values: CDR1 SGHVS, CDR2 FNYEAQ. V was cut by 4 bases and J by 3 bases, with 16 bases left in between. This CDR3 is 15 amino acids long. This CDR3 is CASSSEVGRHYEQYF. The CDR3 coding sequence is TGTGCCAGCAGCTCCGAGGTCGGACGGCACTACGAGCAGTACTTC.

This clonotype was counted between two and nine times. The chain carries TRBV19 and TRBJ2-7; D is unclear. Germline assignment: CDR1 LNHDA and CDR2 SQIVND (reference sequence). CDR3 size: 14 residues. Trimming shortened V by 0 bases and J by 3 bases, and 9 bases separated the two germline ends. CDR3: CASSIEGTSYEQYF. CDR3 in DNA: TGTGCCAGTAGTATAGAGGGAACCAGCTACGAGCAGTACTTC.

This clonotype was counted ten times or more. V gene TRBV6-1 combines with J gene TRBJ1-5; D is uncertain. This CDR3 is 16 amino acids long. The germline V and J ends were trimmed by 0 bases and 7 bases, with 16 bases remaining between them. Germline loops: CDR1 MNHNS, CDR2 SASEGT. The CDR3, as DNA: TGTGCCAGCAGTGAAGCTACCCCGGGTGGAGGCCAGCCCCAGCATTTT. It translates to CASSEATPGGGQPQHF.

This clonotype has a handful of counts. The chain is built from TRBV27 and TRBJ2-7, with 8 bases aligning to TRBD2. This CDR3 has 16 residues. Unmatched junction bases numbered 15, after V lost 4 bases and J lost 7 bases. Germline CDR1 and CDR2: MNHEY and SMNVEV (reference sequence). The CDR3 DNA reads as TGTGCCAGCAGTTCTCGGGAGGGCAGTGGATCATGGGAGCAGTACTTC. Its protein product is CASSSREGSGSWEQYF.

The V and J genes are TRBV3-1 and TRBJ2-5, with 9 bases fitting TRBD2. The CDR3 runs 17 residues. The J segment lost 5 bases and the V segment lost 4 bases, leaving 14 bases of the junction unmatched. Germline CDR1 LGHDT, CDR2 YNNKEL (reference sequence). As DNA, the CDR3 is TGTGCCAGCAGCCGGGTGACGGCGGGAGGGCTGGGGGAGACCCAGTACTTC. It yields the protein CASSRVTAGGLGETQYF.